These 27 T cell receptor beta chains share one sample of origin, sequenced in a study of blood T cells in healthy people across ages. The second PCR ran about 6 to 12 cycles with a sample-barcoded 5' primer and J-beta primers. TCRdb re-analysed the 5' RACE reads in MiXCR, keeping a single row per CDR3 protein. This table holds 800,000 to 1,000,000 distinct CDR3 sequences, approximately 49% found once. The sample consisted of blood. These receptors were collected from a man aged 25-45 years in good health.

The V gene is TRBV21-1, the J gene TRBJ2-7; no check of the table's D call, TRBD1, against the DNA was made. TRBV21-1 is flagged as a pseudogene. The CDR3 consists of 19 residues. The CDR3 sequence is CASSPRAGRGHSTRYEQYF. CDR3 sequence (DNA): TGTGCCAGCAGCCCCCGGGCGGGAAGGGGACACTCTACACGCTACGAGCAGTACTTC.

Only one count was recorded for this clonotype. The V and J genes are TRBV6-6 and TRBJ2-2; unclear D gene. The CDR3 totals 12 residues. Per the germline V gene, CDR1 is MNHNY and CDR2 is SVGAGI (reference sequence). V lost 10 bases, J lost 3 bases, and 9 bases lay in between. CDR3 sequence: CATIEDTGELFF. Here the CDR3 DNA reads TGTGCCACAATTGAAGACACCGGGGAGCTGTTTTTT.

This clonotype occurred once. This sequence joins TRBV7-9 and TRBJ1-6; no clear D. This CDR3 comprises 14 residues. Trimming stripped 5 bases from V and 11 bases from J, with 16 bases between. The germline V gene encodes CDR1 SEHNR and CDR2 FQNEAQ (reference sequence). CDR3 nucleotide sequence: TGTGCCAGCAGCGACGACGGGAAGAACCCACCCCTCCACTTT. Translation gives CASSDDGKNPPLHF.

This clonotype came up a few times. The chain has TRBV7-3 and TRBJ2-6, with 9 bases aligning to TRBD2. The CDR3 is made up of 16 amino acids. V gave up 5 bases and J gave up 0 bases; unmatched junction bases: 2. The V gene's germline CDR1 is SGHTA and CDR2 FQGTGA. CDR3 sequence (DNA): TGTGCCAGCAGCAGCGGGGGGAACTCTGGGGCCAACGTCCTGACTTTC. Translated: CASSSGGNSGANVLTF.

The V and J genes are TRBV6-5 and TRBJ2-1; TRBD2 matches 9 bases. The CDR3 is 14 residues long. Germline lookup yields CDR1 MNHEY and CDR2 SVGAGI. V shed 6 bases and J 4 bases; nucleotides not matched to a gene: 4. The CDR3 coding sequence is TGTGCCAGCAGGGGCGGGGGGGATTACAATGAGCAGTTCTTC. Translation gives CASRGGGDYNEQFF.

The chain has TRBV20-1 and TRBJ1-6; TRBD1 is a possible D gene (5 bases). This CDR3 has 14 residues. The V gene's germline CDR1 is DFQATT and CDR2 SNEGSKA (reference sequence). The germline V and J ends were trimmed by 6 bases and 2 bases, with 11 bases remaining between them. Here the CDR3 DNA reads TGCAGTGCCGCCGGGGCGACCTATAATTCACCCCTCCACTTT. It codes for CSAAGATYNSPLHF.

This clonotype appeared many times. The rearrangement links TRBV27 to TRBJ2-2; D is possibly TRBD1 (5 bases). The germline V and J ends were trimmed by 5 bases and 5 bases, with 12 bases remaining between them. Per the germline V gene, CDR1 is MNHEY and CDR2 is SMNVEV (reference sequence). The CDR3 is 14 amino acids. The CDR3 loop reads CASSPQGRTGELFF. For the CDR3, the DNA is TGTGCCAGCAGTCCTCAGGGTAGGACCGGGGAGCTGTTTTTT.

The J gene is TRBJ1-6, the V gene TRBV10-3, with TRBD1 identical over 7 bases. V trimming: 5 bases; J trimming: 3 bases; junction bases outside the gene matches: 4. This CDR3 is built from 15 residues. From germline, CDR1 is ENHRY and CDR2 SYGVKD. CDR3 bases: TGTGCCATCAGTTCGACAGGGAACTATAATTCACCCCTCCACTTT. Protein sequence: CAISSTGNYNSPLHF.

This clonotype came up a few times. As DNA, the CDR3 is TGTGCCAGCAGTGATACGGCGGACGGATCTCACATTCAGTACTTC. It is translated as CASSDTADGSHIQYF. The J gene is TRBJ2-4, the V gene TRBV25-1; D is undetermined. V was clipped by 3 bases and J by 8 bases, with 17 bases between them. CDR3 length equals 15 residues. CDR1 is MGHDK and CDR2 is SYGVNS in the germline V gene.

The table lists this clonotype with many counts. A much larger clone differs from this one at a single base, so this may be a read error. The V call is TRBV6-5, the J call TRBJ2-1; D call uncertain. CDR1 is MNHEY, CDR2 SVGAGI, per germline. The CDR3 is made up of 15 amino acids. V shed 8 bases and J shed 0 bases, with 14 bases lying between them. CDR3 protein: CASYPLRSSYNEQFF. DNA for the CDR3: TGTGCCAGCTATCCGCTACGTAGCTCCTACAATGAGCAGTTCTTC.

The chain employs TRBV14 and TRBJ2-5, with a possible D match to TRBD1 (6 bases). In germline, CDR1 is SGHDN, CDR2 FVKESK. V was cut by 4 bases and J by 1 base, with 13 bases left in between. The CDR3 is 15 residues long. CDR3 DNA sequence: TGTGCCAGCAGCCGGCTGGGGACAAGCCAAGAGACCCAGTACTTC. Residues: CASSRLGTSQETQYF. Combining the CDR3 with reference TRBV14 and TRBJ2-5 gives the whole variable domain EAGVTQFPSHSVIEKGQTVTLRCDPISGHDNLYWYRRVMGKEIKFLLHFVKESKQDESGMPNNRFLAERTGGTYSTLKVQPAELEDSGVYFCASSRLGTSQETQYFGPGTRLLVL.

This clonotype was counted between two and nine times. The chain combines TRBV6-6 with TRBJ2-7, with 8 positions matching TRBD1. In germline, CDR1 is MNHNY, CDR2 SVGAGI (reference sequence). There are 16 residues in the CDR3. V gave up 6 bases and J gave up 0 bases; unmatched junction bases: 10. This chain's CDR3 is CASSPGTGKHSYEQYF. Written as DNA, the CDR3 is TGTGCCAGCAGCCCAGGGACAGGCAAACACTCCTACGAGCAGTACTTC.

As to this clonotype: At one of its ends the junction is not consistent with the germline gene, which may arise from a read error. The chain uses TRBV11-2 and TRBJ2-3; 11 nucleotides agree with TRBD2. The CDR3 has 18 amino acids. CDR1 SGHAT and CDR2 FQNNGV come from the germline V gene. The CDR3 region is CASSLDPGTSGSTDTQYF. The CDR3 DNA reads TGTGCCAGCAGCCTAGATCCCGGGACTAGCGGTAGCACAGATACGCAGTATTTT.

This clonotype was counted only a few times. The CDR3: CASTRGGTYEQYF. CDR3 coding DNA: TGTGCCAGCACCCGGGGGGGCACCTACGAGCAGTACTTC. The gene calls are TRBV28 and TRBJ2-7; 8 bases match TRBD2. Losses at the gene ends were 7 bases for V and 2 bases for J; bases not matched to a gene: 4. The CDR3 sequence is 13 residues long. Germline CDR1 and CDR2: MDHEN and SYDVKM.

The CDR3 spells CASSPVEGGTDTQYF. DNA for the CDR3: TGCGCCAGCAGCCCCGTGGAGGGGGGCACAGATACGCAGTATTTT. This chain joins TRBV4-1 and TRBJ2-3; D tentatively reads TRBD1 or TRBD2 (6 bases each). Trimming left V 4 bases short and J 1 base short, with 12 bases between. CDR3 size: 15 residues. Germline V gene sequence: CDR1 MGHRA, CDR2 YSYEKL.

The chain has TRBV3-1 and TRBJ2-6, with D perhaps TRBD2 (5 bases). V was cut by 1 base and J by 0 bases, with 16 bases left in between. This CDR3 has 19 amino acids. Germline lookup yields CDR1 LGHDT and CDR2 YNNKEL (reference sequence). The CDR3 reads CASSQAWRTGSSGANVLTF. The CDR3 bases are TGTGCCAGCAGCCAAGCCTGGAGGACGGGAAGCTCTGGGGCCAACGTCCTGACTTTC.

For this clonotype: A much larger clone sits a single nucleotide away, making a read error possible. This chain connects TRBV3-1 to TRBJ2-5; TRBD2 matches at 9 bases. The J call may be faulty, since TRBJ2-7 better matches the DNA end. The germline V gene encodes CDR1 LGHDT and CDR2 YNNKEL (reference sequence). This CDR3 has 15 amino acids. The CDR3 DNA reads TGTGCCAGCAGCCAAGTCTCGAGCGGGGGGAGCGAGCAGTACTTC. This codes for CASSQVSSGGSEQYF.

For the CDR3, the DNA is TGTGCCAGCAGTCATGAGGGGAATGCCTACGAGCAGTACTTC. Its protein product is CASSHEGNAYEQYF. The genes are TRBV6-5 and TRBJ2-7; D possibly matches TRBD1 or TRBD2 (5 bases each). CDR1 and CDR2 from the germline V gene are MNHEY and SVGAGI. The CDR3 has 14 residues. Between the trimmed V and J ends, which lost 5 bases and 2 bases, there was a span of 13 bases.

A few counts support this clonotype. The chain uses TRBV7-2 and TRBJ2-4; possible D gene TRBD2, 6 bases. Germline V CDR1 and CDR2: SGHTA, FQGNSA. The V and J ends lost 7 bases and 15 bases respectively, with 22 bases between them. CDR3 length: 13 amino acids. The CDR3 nucleotides read TGTGCCAGCACCCCGGCTGGAGGGGACGGACGGTACTTC. Encoded protein: CASTPAGGDGRYF. Full variable domain (remainder filled in from reference TRBV7-2 and TRBJ2-4): GAGVSQSPSNKVTEKGKDVELRCDPISGHTALYWYRQSLGQGLEFLIYFQGNSAPDKSGLPSDRFSAERTGGSVSTLTIQRTQQEDSAVYLCASTPAGGDGRYFGAGTRLSVL.

The chain uses TRBV7-2 and TRBJ2-1, with 12 bases fitting TRBD2. Germline lookup yields CDR1 SGHTA and CDR2 FQGNSA. The CDR3 spans 17 residues. The V and J ends lost 5 bases and 7 bases, in that order; junction bases with no gene match: 12. DNA of the CDR3: TGTGCCAGCAGCCCCCTGGTTCTAGCGGGAGGGCTTAATGAGCAGTTCTTC. Residues: CASSPLVLAGGLNEQFF. Full variable domain (rest looked up from reference TRBV7-2 and TRBJ2-1): GAGVSQSPSNKVTEKGKDVELRCDPISGHTALYWYRQSLGQGLEFLIYFQGNSAPDKSGLPSDRFSAERTGGSVSTLTIQRTQQEDSAVYLCASSPLVLAGGLNEQFFGPGTRLTVL.

This rearrangement joins TRBV27 to TRBJ2-7; D ambiguous. V was clipped by 10 bases and J by 2 bases, with 18 bases between them. The CDR3 consists of 14 residues. Germline loops: CDR1 MNHEY, CDR2 SMNVEV (reference sequence). This chain's CDR3 is CATGPPEVPYEQYF. CDR3 DNA: TGTGCCACCGGACCACCAGAGGTCCCCTACGAGCAGTACTTC.

A single count supports this clonotype. The chain couples TRBV6-5 to TRBJ1-4; possibly TRBD1 for D (5 bases). Germline V lookup: CDR1 MNHEY, CDR2 SVGAGI. The CDR3 sequence is 14 residues long. Trimming shortened V by 5 bases and J by 6 bases, and 13 bases separated the two germline ends. CDR3 loop: CASSGHRTDEKLFF. The CDR3 bases are TGTGCCAGCAGTGGACACAGGACGGATGAAAAACTGTTTTTT.

The V call is TRBV7-2, the J call TRBJ1-1, with D unclear. The CDR3 totals 14 residues. Deletions cut 2 bases from V and 1 base from J, with 8 bases between. Looked up from germline, CDR1 is SGHTA and CDR2 is FQGNSA. CDR3 sequence reads: CASSLTHRNTEAFF. DNA of the CDR3: TGTGCCAGCAGCTTAACCCACCGGAACACTGAAGCTTTCTTT.

This clonotype was counted between two and nine times. The chain couples TRBV7-8 to TRBJ1-5, with 12 bases matching TRBD1. Germline-derived CDR1 and CDR2 are SGHVS and FQNEAQ. The trim removed 1 base at V and 5 bases at J, leaving 12 bases unmatched. This CDR3 is 19 amino acids long. CDR3 region: CASSLGGQGARIKYQPQHF. The CDR3 bases are TGTGCCAGCAGCTTAGGGGGACAGGGGGCGCGTATTAAGTATCAGCCCCAGCATTTT.

The J gene is TRBJ1-1, the V gene TRBV29-1; a weak D match, TRBD1 (5 bases). The CDR3 loop spans 12 amino acids. Trimming shortened V by 6 bases and J by 0 bases, and 8 bases separated the two germline ends. CDR1 is SQVTM, CDR2 ANQGSEA, per germline. CDR3 amino acids: CSVGRLNTEAFF. The CDR3 coding sequence is TGCAGCGTGGGACGGTTGAACACTGAAGCTTTCTTT. The variable domain in full, with the rest retrieved from reference TRBV29-1 and TRBJ1-1, is SAVISQKPSRDICQRGTSLTIQCQVDSQVTMMFWYRQQPGQSLTLIATANQGSEATYESGFVIDKFPISRPNLTFSTLTVSNMSPEDSSIYLCSVGRLNTEAFFGQGTRLTVV.

This chain joins TRBV5-6 and TRBJ2-7, with D perhaps matching TRBD1 (6 bases). This CDR3 has 15 amino acids. Germline V gene lookup returns CDR1 SGHDT and CDR2 YYEEEE. V was trimmed by 1 base and J by 4 bases, leaving 15 bases between them. In DNA form, the CDR3 reads TGTGCCAGCAGCTTGCGGGTGGGGGCCGAATACGAGCAGTACTTC. This gives the protein CASSLRVGAEYEQYF.

CDR3 sequence: CASSTDSLTLAKNIQYF. The DNA for the CDR3 is TGCGCCAGCAGCACAGACTCCCTGACTCTAGCCAAAAACATTCAGTACTTC. The gene calls are TRBV5-1 and TRBJ2-4; the D is unclear. The germline V and J ends were trimmed by 4 bases and 0 bases, with 17 bases remaining between them. The CDR3 has 17 amino acids. Germline-derived CDR1 and CDR2 are SGHRS and YFSETQ.